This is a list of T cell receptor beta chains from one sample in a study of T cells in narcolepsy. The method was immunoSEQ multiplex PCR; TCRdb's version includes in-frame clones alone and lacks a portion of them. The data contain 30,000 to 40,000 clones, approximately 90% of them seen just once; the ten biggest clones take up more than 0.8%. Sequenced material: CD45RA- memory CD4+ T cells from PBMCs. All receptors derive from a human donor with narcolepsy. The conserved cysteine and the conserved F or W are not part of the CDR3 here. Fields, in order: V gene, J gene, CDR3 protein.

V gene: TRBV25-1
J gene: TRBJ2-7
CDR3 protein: ASSELGINREQY

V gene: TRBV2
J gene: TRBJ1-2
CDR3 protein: ASSRQGMEGYT

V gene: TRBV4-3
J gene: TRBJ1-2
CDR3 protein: ASSQDGGPGYGYT

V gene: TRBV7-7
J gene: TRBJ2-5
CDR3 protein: ASSSTGGVRQETQY

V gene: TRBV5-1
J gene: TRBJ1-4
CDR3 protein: ASRPGTGGEEKLF

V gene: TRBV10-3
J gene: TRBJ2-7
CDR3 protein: AISEGRVGDEQY

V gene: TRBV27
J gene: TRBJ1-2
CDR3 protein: ASRGLGAASYGYT

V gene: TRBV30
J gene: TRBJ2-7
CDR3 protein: AWSLTGAKDEQY

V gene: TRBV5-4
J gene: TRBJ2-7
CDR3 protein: ASSHYNGYEQY

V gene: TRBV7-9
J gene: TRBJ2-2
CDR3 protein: ASSRGRAANTGELF

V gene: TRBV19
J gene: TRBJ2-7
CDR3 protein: ASASSGTAFYEQY

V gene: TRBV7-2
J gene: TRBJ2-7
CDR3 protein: ASSLVAGEAYEQY

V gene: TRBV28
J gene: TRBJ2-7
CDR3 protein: ASSLWIDRDRVGEQY

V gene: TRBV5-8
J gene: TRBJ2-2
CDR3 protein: ASSTRHTGELF

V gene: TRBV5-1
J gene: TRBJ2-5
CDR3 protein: ASSFQSTEETQY

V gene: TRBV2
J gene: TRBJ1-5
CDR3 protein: ASKEGVNSNQPQH

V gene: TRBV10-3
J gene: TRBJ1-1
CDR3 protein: AIEAQPGVGEAF

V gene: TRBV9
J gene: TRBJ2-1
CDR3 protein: ASSAGAGVGYNEQF

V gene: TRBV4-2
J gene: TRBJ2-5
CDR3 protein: ASSQGPRARTQY

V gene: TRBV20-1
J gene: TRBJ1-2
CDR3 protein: SALDRGPYT

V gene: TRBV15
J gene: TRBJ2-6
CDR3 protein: ATSRDARAGANVLT

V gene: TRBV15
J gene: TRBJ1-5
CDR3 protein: ATATGYSNQPQH

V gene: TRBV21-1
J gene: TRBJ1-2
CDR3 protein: ASSKNGSNYGYT

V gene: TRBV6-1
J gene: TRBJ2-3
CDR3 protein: ASSEVSTDTQY

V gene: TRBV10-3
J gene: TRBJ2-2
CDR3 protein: ATGMGIDTGELF

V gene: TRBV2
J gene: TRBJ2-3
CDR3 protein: ASSVGGSTDTQY

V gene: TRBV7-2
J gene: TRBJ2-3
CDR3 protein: ASSLSPGDTQY

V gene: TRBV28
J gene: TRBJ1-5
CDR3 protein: ASSLTGRGSNQPQH

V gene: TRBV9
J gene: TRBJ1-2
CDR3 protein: ASSVVPGAESSGYT

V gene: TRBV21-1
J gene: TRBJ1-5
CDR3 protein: VLGGVSNQPQH

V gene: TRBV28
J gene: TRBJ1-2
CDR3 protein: ASSPRGPTRGYT

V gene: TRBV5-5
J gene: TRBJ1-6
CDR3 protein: ASSLGQGDSPLH

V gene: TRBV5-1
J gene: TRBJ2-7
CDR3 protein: ASSLEQGAYEQY

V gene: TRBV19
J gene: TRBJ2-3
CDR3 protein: ASSASGTSKTQY

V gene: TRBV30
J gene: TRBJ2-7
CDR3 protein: AWSVLGRAGEQY

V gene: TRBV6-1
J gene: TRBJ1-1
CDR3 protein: ASSEFRGTEAF

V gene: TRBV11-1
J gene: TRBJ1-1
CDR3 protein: ARDREFEAF

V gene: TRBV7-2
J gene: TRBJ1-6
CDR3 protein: ASSPWDLYNSPLH

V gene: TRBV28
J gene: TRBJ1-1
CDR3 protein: ASSPFLQNTEAF

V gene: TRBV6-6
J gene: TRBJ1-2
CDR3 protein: ASTWFGDYGYT

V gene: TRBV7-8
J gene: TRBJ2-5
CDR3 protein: ASSLWQGQETQY

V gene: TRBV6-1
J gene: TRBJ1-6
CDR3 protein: ASSPARTGNSPLH

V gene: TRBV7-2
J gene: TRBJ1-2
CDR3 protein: ASSAFRDSYGYT

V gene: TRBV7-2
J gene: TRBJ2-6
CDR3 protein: ASSLTGDGANVLT

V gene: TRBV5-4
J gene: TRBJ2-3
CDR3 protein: ASSAQSSTDTQY

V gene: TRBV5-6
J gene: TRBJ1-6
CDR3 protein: ASSSRISVGNSPLH

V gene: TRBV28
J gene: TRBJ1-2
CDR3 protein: ASSFRDFYGYT

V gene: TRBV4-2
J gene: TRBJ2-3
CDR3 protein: ASSQVQRDTQY

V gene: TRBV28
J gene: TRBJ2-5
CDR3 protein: ASSFALTGGETQY

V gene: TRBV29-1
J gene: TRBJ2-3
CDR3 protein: SGGGGTDTQY

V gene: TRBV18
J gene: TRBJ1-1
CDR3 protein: ASSPAQGNTEAF

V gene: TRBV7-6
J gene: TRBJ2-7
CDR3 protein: ASSSNMGSYEQY

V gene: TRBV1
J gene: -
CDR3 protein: TSSQELGPTATYEQY

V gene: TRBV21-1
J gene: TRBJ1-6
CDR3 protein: ASSKWLLHIHHNSPLH

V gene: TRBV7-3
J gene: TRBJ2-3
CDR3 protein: ASSWGLETDTQY

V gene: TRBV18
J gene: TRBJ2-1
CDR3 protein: ASSPPVPSVYNEQF

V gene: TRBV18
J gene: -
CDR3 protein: ASSTPSGRAPYEQY

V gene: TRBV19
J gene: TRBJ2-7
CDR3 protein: ASSLVQGAYEQY

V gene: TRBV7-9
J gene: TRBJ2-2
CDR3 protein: ASSFAGQGPTGELF

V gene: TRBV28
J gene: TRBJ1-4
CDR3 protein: ASSLLEFRSLRQTNEKLF